This record covers a single TCR beta chain. There is no known antigen for this receptor. No base quality values were provided; no much bigger clone lies one nucleotide off. The data were taken from a study of blood T cell repertoires in COVID-19 (dated by TCRdb to 2020 to 2021). With respect to the entire study: Collaborator samples came from the United States, Italy and Spain and covered acute and convalescent phases of COVID-19. The material from the prospective study consisted of cDNA or gDNA derived from T cells, B-cell-depleted T cells, or PBMCs. Subjects who had been exposed to COVID-19, were actively infected with it, or had recovered from it provided the deeply sampled blood TCRbeta repertoires that made up the dataset. The repertoires were released in a freely available public database intended as a resource for research on the immune response to SARS-CoV-2. The samples were drawn from the first 160 participants of the ongoing ImmuneRACE study and from 1,254 subjects provided by 6 global collaborators. A de-identified subject ID, COVID-19 status, age in years and sex were almost always included in the sample metadata. Where available, HLA class I and class II types were taken from metadata supplied by the sample provider and were not determined by assay-based typing. General conclusions and limits of the study: The quantity of clinical and demographic metadata differed by source and by participant and was supplied without curation.

V loses 0 bases at its end and J loses 7 bases; junction bases beyond the gene matches: 11. From the cysteine through the phenylalanine, the CDR3 covers 17 amino acids. The DNA shown is the 51-base CDR3, in frame from base 1. Reading the germline V gene gives CDR1 MGHRA and CDR2 YSYEKL. Whole blood was collected in K2EDTA tubes by collaborating institutions according to the institutions' own protocols. Collaborator samples were shipped for TCRbeta analysis as frozen whole blood, isolated PBMCs, or DNA extracted from either sample type. TCRbeta CDR3 regions were amplified from genomic DNA by means of the immunoSEQ Assay, a bias-controlled multiplex PCR. Under the source paper's analysis protocol: Nucleated cell counts per sample were estimated from amplification of reference gene primers within the assay. To quantify the absolute abundance of each unique TCRbeta CDR3 rearrangement, sequence reads were collapsed and filtered. Productive Simpson clonality was computed per sample as the square root of Simpson's diversity index over productive rearrangements. TCRdb holds this immuneACCESS table with in-frame rearrangements only. Some clones are missing; in checked studies, unresolved V genes explain under half, and the rest has no known cause. Clone size and V and J calls were adopted from that table, with D and trimming inferred from the DNA. For this sample the table gives over 200,000 clones, of which around four fifths were detected only once. The ten biggest clones cover around 7.9% of the sample.

The receptor was isolated from a man aged 40-50 years with active or convalescent COVID-19. The sample consisted of peripheral blood. The chain is made from TRBV4-1 and TRBJ2-1, with 8 junctional bases fitting TRBD2. The CDR3 is CASSQDPSGGPWNEQFF. The bases read TGCGCCAGCAGCCAAGACCCCAGCGGGGGACCTTGGAATGAGCAGTTCTTC.